This T cell receptor (beta chain) comes out of a study of T-cell memory formation after mild COVID-19. About the study: Clusters were largely donor specific.

This clonotype appeared a few times. Its antigen is unidentified. Overall study findings and caveats: For second-wave clones that peaked at day 37, SARS-CoV-2 specificity went unverified.

TCRdb called the 5' RACE reads again in MiXCR, with one record for every CDR3 protein. The sample records some 150,000 distinct CDR3 sequences, 15% to 20% being singletons. The CDR3 has 14 amino acids. Deletions cut 4 bases from V and 5 bases from J, with 15 bases between. Germline V gene sequence: CDR1 SEHNR, CDR2 FQNEAQ (reference sequence). This receptor was identified in an adult woman who had mild COVID-19 (a few samples of this study predate the infection). Cell type and time point are not known. Sequencing was performed on PBMCs or a T cell subset sorted from them (not recorded which). The chain carries TRBV7-9 and TRBJ2-7, with D unresolved. The CDR3 sequence is CASSSKSRTHEQYF. The CDR3 DNA is TGTGCCAGCAGCTCGAAGTCCCGCACCCACGAGCAGTACTTC.